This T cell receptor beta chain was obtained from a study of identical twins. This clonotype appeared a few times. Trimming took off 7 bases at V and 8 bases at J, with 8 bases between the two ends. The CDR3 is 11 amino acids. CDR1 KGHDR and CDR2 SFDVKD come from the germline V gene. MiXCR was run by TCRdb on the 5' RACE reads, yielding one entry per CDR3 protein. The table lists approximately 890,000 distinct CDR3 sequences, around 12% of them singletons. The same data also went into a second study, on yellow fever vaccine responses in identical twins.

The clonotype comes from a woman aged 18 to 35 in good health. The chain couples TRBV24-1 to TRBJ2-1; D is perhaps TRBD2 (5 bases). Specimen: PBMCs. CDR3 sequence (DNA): TGTGCCACCAGGGCGAGGGATGAGCAGTTCTTC. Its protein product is CATRARDEQFF.